This TCR beta chain derives from a study of siplizumab effects on memory and regulatory T cells. Study-level findings and limits: Naive T cells looked more diverse than memory cells and looked like major alloresponse contributors. For mappable alloreactive CD4+ clones, the mean Treg-derived fraction was about 70% with siplizumab and 26.9% in controls.

Points on this clone: Its specificity is not known.

The V end lost 6 bases, the J end lost 9 bases, and 18 bases lay between the germline ends. The CDR3 sequence is 15 residues long. The germline gives CDR1 SEHNR, CDR2 FQNEAQ (reference sequence). Sequenced by immunoSEQ multiplex PCR; TCRdb stores in-frame clones only, minus some. The sample lists 50,000 to 75,000 clones, 65% to 80% occurring once. Input material: memory CD4+ T cells sorted from blood. The chain is built from TRBV7-9 and TRBJ1-6, with a weak D call TRBD1 (6 bases). The clonotype originates from a human donor in good health. CDR3 sequence reads: CASSRPGGQGSPLHF. The CDR3 coding sequence is TGTGCCAGCAGTAGGCCGGGGGGGCAGGGTTCACCCCTCCACTTT.